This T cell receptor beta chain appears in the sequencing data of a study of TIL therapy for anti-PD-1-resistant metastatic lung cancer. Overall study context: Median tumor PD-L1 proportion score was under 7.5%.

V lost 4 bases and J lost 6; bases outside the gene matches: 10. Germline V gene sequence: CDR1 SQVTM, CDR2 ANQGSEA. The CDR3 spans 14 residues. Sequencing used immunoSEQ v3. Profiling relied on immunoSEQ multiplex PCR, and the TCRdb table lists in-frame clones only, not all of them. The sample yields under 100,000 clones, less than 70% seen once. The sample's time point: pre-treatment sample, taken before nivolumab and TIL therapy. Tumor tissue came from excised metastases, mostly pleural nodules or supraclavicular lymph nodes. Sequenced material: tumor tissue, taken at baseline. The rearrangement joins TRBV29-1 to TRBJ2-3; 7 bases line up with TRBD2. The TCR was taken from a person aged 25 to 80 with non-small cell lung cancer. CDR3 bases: TGCAGCGTTGTTACCTTGGGGGAGGGGGATACGCAGTATTTT. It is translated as CSVVTLGEGDTQYF.